The clone carrying this TCR beta chain was picked up a small number of times. Its target is not known. Trimming stripped 8 bases from V and 3 bases from J, with 16 bases between. This CDR3 spans 14 amino acids. In germline, CDR1 is MNHEY, CDR2 SVGAGI. This sample was taken from a study of T cell responses to AZD1222 COVID-19 vaccine. Whole-study findings and limits: The donors showed a predominance of white British ancestry and of females, with possible underestimation of clonal diversity. No repertoire was sampled before or during the peak T cell response, only after it.

The method was immunoSEQ multiplex PCR; TCRdb's version includes in-frame clones alone and lacks a portion of them. The sample yields some 60,000 clones, over 65% seen once. Doses given second, at about 4 or about 12 weeks, were pooled. The receptor was derived from an adult who received the AZD1222 COVID-19 vaccine. This chain uses TRBV6-5 with TRBJ1-2, with D unclear. The sample was peripheral blood, taken 28 days after the second AZD1222 dose. The chain's CDR3 is CASLEFRRYYGYTF. The CDR3 nucleotides read TGTGCCAGCCTCGAGTTCCGACGGTACTATGGCTACACCTTC.